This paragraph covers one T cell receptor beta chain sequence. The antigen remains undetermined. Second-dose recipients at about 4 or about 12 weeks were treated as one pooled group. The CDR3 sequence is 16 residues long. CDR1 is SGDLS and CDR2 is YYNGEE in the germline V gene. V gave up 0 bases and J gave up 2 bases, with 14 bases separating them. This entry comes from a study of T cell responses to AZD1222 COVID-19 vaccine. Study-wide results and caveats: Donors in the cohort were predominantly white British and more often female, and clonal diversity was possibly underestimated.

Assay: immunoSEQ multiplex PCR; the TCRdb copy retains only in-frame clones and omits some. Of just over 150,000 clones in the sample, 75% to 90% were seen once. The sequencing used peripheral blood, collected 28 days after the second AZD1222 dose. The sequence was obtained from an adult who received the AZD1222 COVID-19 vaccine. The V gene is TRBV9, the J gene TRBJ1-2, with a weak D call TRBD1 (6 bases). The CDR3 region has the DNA TGTGCCAGCAGCGTAGATAGGCAGGGGTACAACTATGGCTACACCTTC. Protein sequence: CASSVDRQGYNYGYTF. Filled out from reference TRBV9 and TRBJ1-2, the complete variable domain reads DSGVTQTPKHLITATGQRVTLRCSPRSGDLSVYWYQQSLDQGLQFLIQYYNGEERAKGNILERFSAQQFPDLHSELNLSSLELGDSALYFCASSVDRQGYNYGYTFGSGTRLTVV.